This T cell receptor beta chain came from a study of human T cells and chemical hapten exposure (dated by TCRdb to the early 2020s). Concerning the study at large: For sensitization, 2% DPC in acetone was applied to an approximately 2 cm by approximately 2 cm area of upper inner arm skin. Under 30 alopecia patients gave blood for TCR sequencing at one to four time points (pre-sensitization, 2, 6 and 24 weeks). Throughout the study period of roughly 24 weeks, patients also received therapeutic DPC doses to the scalp every week. The libraries were sequenced as a pool, and the TCR yield per sample differed mostly because of small variations in library volumes within the pool. Patch testing was done on the upper back using Finn chambers containing 0.01% DPC, and results were scored after 6 days according to International Contact Dermatitis Research Group standards. Patient blood was sampled pre-sensitization (week 0) and at 2, 6 and about 24 weeks after DPC sensitization. This study followed changes in the peripheral blood TCR repertoire in vivo during primary and secondary sensitization of alopecia patients to the hapten diphenylcyclopropenone (DPC). Most of the patients in the cohort were female, and the cohort covered alopecia areata with under or over 50% scalp involvement, alopecia totalis and alopecia universalis.

Here is what the overall study found, with its caveats: Significantly more large CDR3 similarity clusters were formed by expanded TCRs than by pre-sensitization or healthy control sets, consistent with antigen-driven responses. The number of TCRs above 1 in 1000 frequency did not change with DPC sensitization; there was no evidence of global repertoire structure alterations. Repeated subsampling changed both the strength of the expansion versus patch-test correlation and the threshold at which that correlation became significant. Because every patient had alopecia, a presumed autoimmune disease, the patients' immune response might differ from that of healthy individuals. The number of PT1 expanded TCRs positively correlated with patch test score, significant at thresholds 8, 16 and 32 but not 4.

The CDR1 and CDR2 encoded by the germline V gene are MNHEY and SVGEGT. The trim is 4 bases for V and 0 bases for J, with a gap of 16 bases between the germline ends. From the cysteine through the phenylalanine, the CDR3 covers 18 amino acids. The sequence is cut down to CDR3 DNA, 54 bases in frame from base 1. This clonotype was observed many times. Its specific antigen is unknown. Per-nucleotide qualities are absent, and no much larger clonotype sits a single base away. The time point label here, explained by the study, means: pre-sensitization, week 0. The treatment or condition tag for this specimen amounts to: therapeutic diphenylcyclopropenone sensitization with weekly scalp DPC. At every patch-test visit, the blood draw took place before the patch test was put on. Eligible patients were aged 18 to 70, diagnosed with alopecia, deemed suitable for DPC therapy, and excluded if pregnant. Unfractionated whole blood was collected in Tempus Blood RNA tubes, and total RNA was extracted from that blood.

Libraries were constructed by RACE. The sample was run on a NextSeq 500. Library preparation attached unique molecular identifiers to individual cDNA molecules for quantitative, reproducible TCR counting. Both TCR alpha and TCR beta chains were sequenced from each blood RNA sample. For the original study's pipeline: The median number of TCRs per sample was around 96,000, ranging from about 20,000 to 700,000. V, J and CDR3 annotation of the TCR reads was performed with the Decombinator software suite. For the PS versus PT1 abundance plots, all samples were subsampled to the same number of TCRs (28,000). Expanded TCRs were defined as absent before sensitization and observed at least eight times at the 2-week time point. The public reads were run again by TCRdb, first through fastp at Q25 and then through MiXCR, and only productive beta chains were kept. One record per CDR3 amino acid sequence lists the most common genes and DNA. The V and J calls were determined by TCRdb, not by the authors. The sample includes more than 250,000 distinct CDR3 sequences, with about 9% observed a single time. Together, the top ten hold 2% to 2.5% of the sample.

This clonotype was sampled from a woman aged 40-49 years with alopecia areata. Some clones in this sample may be carry-over from other donors' samples. The sample here was whole blood, taken in connection with sensitization to the hapten diphenylcyclopropenone (DPC). The rearranged segments are TRBV6-2 or TRBV6-3 and TRBJ2-6; the D region possibly corresponds to TRBD1 (6 bases align). Here is the DNA: TGTGCCAGCAGTTTCCGGACAGCGTCCCTCTCTGGGGCCAACGTCCTGACTTTC. Translated, it gives CASSFRTASLSGANVLTF.